What follows are 9 T cell receptor beta chains derived from one specimen sequenced in a study of PD-L1 blockade in urothelial cancer. Generated by immunoSEQ multiplex PCR, the TCRdb table keeps only in-frame clones and is missing some. In the table there are 35,000 to 40,000 clones, over 75% of which are singletons. This specimen was PBMCs, taken around atezolizumab (anti-PD-L1) treatment. These TCRs come from a man between 65 and 85 years old with urothelial cancer.

This clone was counted once. The chain has TRBV23-1 and TRBJ2-2; the D gene is possibly TRBD2 (5 bases). TRBV23-1 belongs to the ORF category, with a function that is uncertain. The CDR3 runs to 13 residues. Trimming took off 9 bases at V and 9 bases at J, with 17 bases between the two ends. The CDR3 DNA sequence: TGCGCCAGAGCCGGAGCGGACCCGAGGGAGCTGTTTTTT. This translates into CARAGADPRELFF.

The chain has TRBV7-2 and TRBJ2-7; 9 bases line up with TRBD2. J gave up 3 bases and V 2 bases, and 5 bases lay outside the gene matches. This CDR3 is built from 15 residues. CDR1 and CDR2 from the germline V gene are SGHTA and FQGNSA. CDR3 loop: CASSLTSGGIYEQYF. The CDR3 DNA follows: TGTGCCAGCAGCTTAACAAGCGGGGGGATCTACGAGCAGTACTTC.

A word on this clone: Within the sample, other DNA sequences also encode this same CDR3. This chain uses TRBV5-1 with TRBJ2-7; 9 bases are a match to TRBD1. This CDR3 spans 13 amino acids. The ends lost 6 bases at V and 4 bases at J; junction bases unmatched: 5. Germline lookup yields CDR1 SGHRS and CDR2 YFSETQ. DNA for the CDR3: TGCGCCAGCAATTCTGGGACAGGGTACGAGCAGTACTTC. Protein product: CASNSGTGYEQYF. Full variable domain (missing parts from reference TRBV5-1 and TRBJ2-7): KAGVTQTPRYLIKTRGQQVTLSCSPISGHRSVSWYQQTPGQGLQFLFEYFSETQRNKGNFPGRFSGRQFSNSRSEMNVSTLELGDSALYLCASNSGTGYEQYFGPGTRLTVT.

The chain uses TRBV19 and TRBJ1-5; D is possibly TRBD1 (6 bases). The CDR3 consists of 13 residues. CDR1 is LNHDA, CDR2 SQIVND, per germline (reference sequence). V lost 7 bases and J lost 9, with 16 bases in between. Written as DNA, the CDR3 is TGTGCCAGTACACAGGGTTGGGAGATGCCCCAGCATTTT. It specifies CASTQGWEMPQHF.

This chain links TRBV28 with TRBJ2-7; 10 bases agree with TRBD2. Germline CDR1 and CDR2: MDHEN and SYDVKM. The CDR3 has 13 residues. J lost 3 bases, V lost 7 bases, and 3 bases had no gene match. The CDR3 sequence is CASTLAGGYEQYF. The CDR3 DNA reads as TGTGCCAGCACCTTAGCGGGAGGCTACGAGCAGTACTTC. Full variable domain (outside the CDR3, taken from reference TRBV28 and TRBJ2-7): DVKVTQSSRYLVKRTGEKVFLECVQDMDHENMFWYRQDPGLGLRLIYFSYDVKMKEKGDIPEGYSVSREKKERFSLILESASTNQTSMYLCASTLAGGYEQYFGPGTRLTVT.

The sample holds one count of this clone. The chain is built from TRBV6-5 and TRBJ2-3; perhaps TRBD1 as D (6 bases). V dropped 6 bases and J dropped 7 bases, with 11 bases sitting between them. The CDR3 is made up of 12 amino acids. Germline values: CDR1 MNHEY, CDR2 SVGAGI. The CDR3 bases are TGTGCCAGCAGCTTCAGGGGTAATACGCAGTATTTT. Translation gives CASSFRGNTQYF.

The chain carries TRBV27 and TRBJ2-5; 12 bases fit TRBD2. In germline, CDR1 is MNHEY, CDR2 SMNVEV (reference sequence). V lost 4 bases to trimming and J lost 5 bases; unmatched junction nucleotides: 5. The CDR3 has 15 residues. The CDR3 sequence: CASSSLAGGPETQYF. CDR3 nucleotides: TGTGCCAGCAGTTCTCTAGCGGGAGGGCCGGAGACCCAGTACTTC.

The chain has TRBV5-1 and TRBJ1-1, with a weak D call TRBD1 (5 bases). The CDR3 covers 14 residues. Trimming pared 4 bases from V and 0 bases from J, leaving 10 bases between. Germline V gene lookup returns CDR1 SGHRS and CDR2 YFSETQ. The CDR3 loop is CASSPGLMNTEAFF. CDR3 nucleotide sequence: TGCGCCAGCAGCCCGGGACTGATGAACACTGAAGCTTTCTTT.

The chain carries TRBV14 and TRBJ2-7, with 9 positions matching TRBD2. V shed 2 bases and J 4 bases; nucleotides not matched to a gene: 6. Germline CDR1 is SGHDN and CDR2 is FVKESK. CDR3 size: 15 residues. The CDR3: CASSQQRLAGYEQYF. The DNA for the CDR3 is TGTGCCAGCAGCCAACAGAGGCTAGCGGGGTACGAGCAGTACTTC.